Listed below are T cell receptor beta chains from one sample, sequenced in a study of cytomegalovirus exposure and HLA in healthy donors. The assay was immunoSEQ multiplex PCR, and TCRdb's table has in-frame clones only and misses some. This repertoire includes some 140,000 clones. The sequencing input was PBMCs. These receptors all stem from a woman aged 55-75 years in good health and CMV-seronegative. CDR3s include the opening cysteine and the closing phenylalanine or tryptophan. Fields, in order: D gene, J gene, V gene, CDR3 protein, CDR3 DNA. A D gene is named only where the DNA matches it firmly.

d_call: TRBD1; j_call: TRBJ2-7; v_call: TRBV6-1; cdr3_aa: CASSEGTGWGEQYF; cdr3_nt: TGTGCCAGCAGTGAAGGGACAGGGTGGGGCGAGCAGTACTTC
d_call: NA; j_call: TRBJ2-5; v_call: TRBV5-1; cdr3_aa: CASSLAPKETQYF; cdr3_nt: TGCGCCAGCAGCTTGGCCCCCAAAGAGACCCAGTACTTC
d_call: NA; j_call: TRBJ1-2; v_call: TRBV11-3; cdr3_aa: CASSLDPSGYGYTF; cdr3_nt: TGTGCCAGCAGCTTAGACCCCTCAGGCTATGGCTACACCTTC
d_call: NA; j_call: TRBJ1-1; v_call: TRBV5-8; cdr3_aa: CASSTLQGNTEAFF; cdr3_nt: TGTGCCAGCAGCACCTTACAGGGGAACACTGAAGCTTTCTTT
d_call: NA; j_call: TRBJ2-7; v_call: TRBV5-1; cdr3_aa: CASSLSGGDEQYF; cdr3_nt: TGCGCCAGCAGCTTGTCGGGGGGCGACGAGCAGTACTTC
d_call: TRBD1; j_call: TRBJ2-7; v_call: TRBV29-1; cdr3_aa: CSVDAWTGSNEQYF; cdr3_nt: TGCAGCGTCGATGCTTGGACAGGGTCAAACGAGCAGTACTTC
d_call: NA; j_call: TRBJ1-1; v_call: TRBV27; cdr3_aa: CASSLATGTEAFF; cdr3_nt: TGTGCCAGCAGTTTGGCCACGGGGACTGAAGCTTTCTTT
d_call: NA; j_call: TRBJ1-6; v_call: TRBV28; cdr3_aa: CASSFYRAVFNSPLHF; cdr3_nt: TGTGCCAGCAGTTTTTACAGGGCGGTCTTTAATTCACCCCTCCACTTT
d_call: TRBD1; j_call: TRBJ1-3; v_call: TRBV5-1; cdr3_aa: CASSKRQGALGNTIYF; cdr3_nt: TGCGCCAGCAGCAAGAGACAGGGGGCGCTTGGAAACACCATATATTTT
d_call: NA; j_call: TRBJ2-6; v_call: TRBV27; cdr3_aa: CASTPTHSGANVLTF; cdr3_nt: TGTGCCAGCACCCCTACCCATTCTGGGGCCAACGTCCTGACTTTC
d_call: TRBD1; j_call: TRBJ1-2; v_call: TRBV28; cdr3_aa: CASSRRDRVDYGYTF; cdr3_nt: TGTGCCAGCAGTCGCCGGGACAGGGTGGACTATGGCTACACCTTC
d_call: NA; j_call: TRBJ2-6; v_call: TRBV15; cdr3_aa: CATSRAVNSGANVLTF; cdr3_nt: TGTGCCACCAGCAGAGCGGTGAACTCTGGGGCCAACGTCCTGACTTTC
d_call: NA; j_call: TRBJ2-7; v_call: TRBV5-1; cdr3_aa: CASSLYPGGYEQYF; cdr3_nt: TGCGCCAGCAGCTTGTATCCAGGGGGGTACGAGCAGTACTTC
d_call: TRBD2; j_call: TRBJ2-2; v_call: TRBV7-2; cdr3_aa: CASSRGRGGNTGELFF; cdr3_nt: TGTGCCAGCAGCCGCGGGCGGGGGGGCAACACCGGGGAGCTGTTTTTT